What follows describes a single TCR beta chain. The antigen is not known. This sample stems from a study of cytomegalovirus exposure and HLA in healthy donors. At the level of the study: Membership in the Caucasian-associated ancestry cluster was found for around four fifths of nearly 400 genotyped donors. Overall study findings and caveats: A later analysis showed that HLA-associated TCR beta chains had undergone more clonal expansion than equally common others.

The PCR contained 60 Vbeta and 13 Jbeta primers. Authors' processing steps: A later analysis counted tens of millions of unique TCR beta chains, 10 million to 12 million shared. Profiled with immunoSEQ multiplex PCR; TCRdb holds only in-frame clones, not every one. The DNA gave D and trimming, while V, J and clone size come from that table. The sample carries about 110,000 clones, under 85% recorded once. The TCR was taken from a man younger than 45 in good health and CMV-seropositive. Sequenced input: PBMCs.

CDR3 amino acids: CASSLARDRPDYTF. The CDR3 DNA is TGTGCCAGCAGCTTAGCCCGGGACAGGCCCGACTACACCTTC. This chain uses TRBV11-1 with TRBJ1-2; TRBD1 matches at 8 bases. Unmatched junction bases numbered 7, after V lost 0 bases and J lost 10 bases. Germline-derived CDR1 and CDR2 are SGHAT and FQDESV (reference sequence). This CDR3 is 14 amino acids long.